This TCR beta chain emerged from a study of blood T cells in healthy people across ages. For the second PCR, which ran for roughly 6 to 11 cycles, a sample-barcoded 5' primer and a J-beta primer mix were used. TCRdb re-called the 5' RACE reads through MiXCR, storing one row per CDR3 protein. The sample contains 890,000 or so distinct CDR3 sequences, around 62% of which appear only once. V lost 4 bases to trimming and J lost 2 bases, with 11 bases between them. This CDR3 contains 14 residues. Germline V gives CDR1 MNHEY, CDR2 SMNVEV (reference sequence). Isolated per sample were at least 7 million PBMCs. This clonotype came up once.

The TCR originated in a man younger than 45 in good health. Sequencing was carried out using blood. The chain recombines TRBV27 with TRBJ2-5; D call uncertain. The CDR3 protein is CASSSQDGQETQYF. CDR3 coding DNA: TGTGCCAGCAGTTCTCAGGACGGGCAAGAGACCCAGTACTTC.